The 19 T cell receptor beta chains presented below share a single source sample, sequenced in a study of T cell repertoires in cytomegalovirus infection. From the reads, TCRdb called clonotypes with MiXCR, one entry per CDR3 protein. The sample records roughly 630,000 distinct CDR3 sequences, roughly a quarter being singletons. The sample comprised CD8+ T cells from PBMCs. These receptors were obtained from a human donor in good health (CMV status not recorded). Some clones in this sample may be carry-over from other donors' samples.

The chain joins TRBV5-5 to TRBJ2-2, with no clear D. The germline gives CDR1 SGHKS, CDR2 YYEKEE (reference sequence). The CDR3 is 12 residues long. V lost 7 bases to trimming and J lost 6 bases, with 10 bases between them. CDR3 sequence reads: CASGIAAGELFF. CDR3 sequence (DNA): TGTGCCAGCGGCATTGCCGCCGGGGAGCTGTTTTTT. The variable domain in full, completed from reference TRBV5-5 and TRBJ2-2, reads DAGVTQSPTHLIKTRGQQVTLRCSPISGHKSVSWYQQVLGQGPQFIFQYYEKEERGRGNFPDRFSARQFPNYSSELNVNALLLGDSALYLCASGIAAGELFFGEGSRLTVL.

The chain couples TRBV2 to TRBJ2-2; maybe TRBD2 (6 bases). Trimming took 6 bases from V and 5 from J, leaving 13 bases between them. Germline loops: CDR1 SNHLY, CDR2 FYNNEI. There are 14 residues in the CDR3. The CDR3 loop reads CASSWGRGTGELFF. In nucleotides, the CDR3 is TGTGCCAGCAGCTGGGGACGGGGGACCGGGGAGCTGTTTTTT.

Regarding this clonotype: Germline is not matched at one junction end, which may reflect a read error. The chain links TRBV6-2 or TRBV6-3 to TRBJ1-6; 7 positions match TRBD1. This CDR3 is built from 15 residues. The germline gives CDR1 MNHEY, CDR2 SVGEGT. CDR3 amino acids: CTSRIPPGQNSPLHF. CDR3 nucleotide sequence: TGTACCAGCAGGATTCCACCGGGACAGAATTCACCCCTCCACTTT.

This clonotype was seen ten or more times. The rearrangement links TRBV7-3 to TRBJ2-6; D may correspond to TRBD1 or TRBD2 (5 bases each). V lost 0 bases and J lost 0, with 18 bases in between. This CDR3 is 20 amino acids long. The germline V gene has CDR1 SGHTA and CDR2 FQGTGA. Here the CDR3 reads CASSLTVVLTEGSGANVLTF. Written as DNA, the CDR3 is TGTGCCAGCAGCTTAACGGTGGTTTTGACAGAGGGCTCTGGGGCCAACGTCCTGACTTTC.

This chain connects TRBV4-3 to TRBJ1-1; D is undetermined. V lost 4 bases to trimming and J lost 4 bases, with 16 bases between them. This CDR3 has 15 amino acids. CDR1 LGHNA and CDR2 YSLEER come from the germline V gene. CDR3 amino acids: CASSLQEGSSTEAFF. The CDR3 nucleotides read TGCGCCAGCAGCCTCCAGGAGGGTAGCTCCACTGAAGCTTTCTTT.

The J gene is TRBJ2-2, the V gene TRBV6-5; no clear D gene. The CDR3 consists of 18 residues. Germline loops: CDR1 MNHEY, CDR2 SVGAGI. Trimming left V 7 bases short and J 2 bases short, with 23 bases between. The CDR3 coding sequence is TGTGCCAGCACGAGCCGTGTTGCGGATTCCTATAACACCGGGGAGCTGTTTTTT. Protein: CASTSRVADSYNTGELFF.

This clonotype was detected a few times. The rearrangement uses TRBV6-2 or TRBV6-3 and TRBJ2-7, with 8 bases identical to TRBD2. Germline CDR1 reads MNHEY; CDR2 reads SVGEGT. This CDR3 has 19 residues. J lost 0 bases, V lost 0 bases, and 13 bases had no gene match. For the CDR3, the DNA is TGTGCCAGCAGTTACTCGAGTCTAGCGGGTCCCGGGGGCTCCTACGAGCAGTACGTC. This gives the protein CASSYSSLAGPGGSYEQYV.

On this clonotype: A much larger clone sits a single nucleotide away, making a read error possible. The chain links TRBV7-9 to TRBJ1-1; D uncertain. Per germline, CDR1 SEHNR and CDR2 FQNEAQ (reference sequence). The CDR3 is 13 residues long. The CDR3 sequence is CVSSQARNTEAFF. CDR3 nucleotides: TGTGTCAGCAGCCAGGCGCGGAACACTGAAGCTTTCTTT. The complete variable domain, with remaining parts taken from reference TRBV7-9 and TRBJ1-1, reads DTGVSQNPRHKITKRGQNVTFRCDPISEHNRLYWYRQTLGQGPEFLTYFQNEAQLEKSRLLSDRFSAERPKGSFSTLEIQRTEQGDSAMYLCVSSQARNTEAFFGQGTRLTVV.

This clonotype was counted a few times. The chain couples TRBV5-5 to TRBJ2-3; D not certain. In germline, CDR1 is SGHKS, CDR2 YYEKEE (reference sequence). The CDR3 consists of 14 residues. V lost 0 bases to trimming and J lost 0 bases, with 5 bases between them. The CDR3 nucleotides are TGTGCCAGCAGCTTGGAAAGTAGCACAGATACGCAGTATTTT. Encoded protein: CASSLESSTDTQYF.

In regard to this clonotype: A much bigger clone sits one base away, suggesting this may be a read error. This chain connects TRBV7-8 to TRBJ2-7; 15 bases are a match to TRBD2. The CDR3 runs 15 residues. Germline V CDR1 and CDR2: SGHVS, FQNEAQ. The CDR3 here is CANSQGLAGGREQYV. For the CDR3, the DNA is TGTGCCAACAGCCAGGGACTAGCGGGGGGACGGGAGCAGTACGTC.

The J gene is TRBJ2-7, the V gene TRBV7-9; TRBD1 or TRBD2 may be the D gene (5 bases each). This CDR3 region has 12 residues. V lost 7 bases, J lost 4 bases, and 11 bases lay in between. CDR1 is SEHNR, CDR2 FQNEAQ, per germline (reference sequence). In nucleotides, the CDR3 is TGTGCCAGCAACGGGGCGCATTACGAGCAGTACTTC. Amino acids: CASNGAHYEQYF.

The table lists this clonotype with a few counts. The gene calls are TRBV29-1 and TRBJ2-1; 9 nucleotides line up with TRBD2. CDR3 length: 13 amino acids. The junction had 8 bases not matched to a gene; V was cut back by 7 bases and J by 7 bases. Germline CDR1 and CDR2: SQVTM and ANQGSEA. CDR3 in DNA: TGCAGCGCCGGGACTAGCTATGAGAATGAGCAGTTCTTC. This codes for CSAGTSYENEQFF.

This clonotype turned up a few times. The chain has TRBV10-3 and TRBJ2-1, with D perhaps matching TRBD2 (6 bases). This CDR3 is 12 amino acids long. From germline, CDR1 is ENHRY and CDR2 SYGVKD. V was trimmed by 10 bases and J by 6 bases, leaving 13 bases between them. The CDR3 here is CATTLGGNEQFF. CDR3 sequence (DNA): TGTGCCACCACGTTGGGGGGCAATGAGCAGTTCTTC.

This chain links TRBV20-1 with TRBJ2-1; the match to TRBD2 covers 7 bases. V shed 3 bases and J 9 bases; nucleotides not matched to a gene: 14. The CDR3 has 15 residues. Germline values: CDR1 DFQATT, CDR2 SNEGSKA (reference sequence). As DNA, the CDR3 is TGCAGTGCTAGGGGGGGGAATGGAGGGTGGGGTGAGCAGTTCTTC. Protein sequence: CSARGGNGGWGEQFF.

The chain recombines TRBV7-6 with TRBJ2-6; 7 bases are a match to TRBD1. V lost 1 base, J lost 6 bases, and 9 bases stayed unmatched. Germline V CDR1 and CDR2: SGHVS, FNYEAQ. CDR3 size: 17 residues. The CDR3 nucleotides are TGTGCCAGCAGCTTAGTGGACAGGCCAGGTGAGGCCAACGTCCTGACTTTC. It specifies CASSLVDRPGEANVLTF.

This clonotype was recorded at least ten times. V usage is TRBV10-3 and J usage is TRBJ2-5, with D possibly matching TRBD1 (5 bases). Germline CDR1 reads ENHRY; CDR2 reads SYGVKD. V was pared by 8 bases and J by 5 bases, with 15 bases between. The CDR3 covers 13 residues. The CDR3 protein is CAIGEAGQETQYF. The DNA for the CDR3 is TGTGCCATCGGAGAAGCAGGGCAGGAGACCCAGTACTTC.

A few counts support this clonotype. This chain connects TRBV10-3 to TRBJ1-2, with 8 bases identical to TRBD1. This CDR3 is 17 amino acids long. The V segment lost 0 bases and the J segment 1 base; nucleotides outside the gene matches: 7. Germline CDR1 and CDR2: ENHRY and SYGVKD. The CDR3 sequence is CAISESSGGSVNYGYTF. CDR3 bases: TGTGCCATCAGTGAGTCGTCAGGGGGCTCTGTTAACTATGGCTACACCTTC.

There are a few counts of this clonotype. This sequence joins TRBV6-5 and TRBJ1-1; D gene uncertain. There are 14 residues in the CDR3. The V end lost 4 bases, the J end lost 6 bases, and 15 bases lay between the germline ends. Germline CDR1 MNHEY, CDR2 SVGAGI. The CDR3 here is CASSSAESRAEAFF. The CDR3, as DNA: TGTGCCAGCAGTTCCGCGGAATCACGGGCTGAAGCTTTCTTT.

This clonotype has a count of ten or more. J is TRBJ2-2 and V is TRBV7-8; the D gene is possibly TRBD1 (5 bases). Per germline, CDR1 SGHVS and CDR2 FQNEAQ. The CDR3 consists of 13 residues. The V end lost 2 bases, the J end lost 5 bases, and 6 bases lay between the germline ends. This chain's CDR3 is CASSLKGTGELFF. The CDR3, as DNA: TGTGCCAGCAGCTTAAAGGGGACCGGGGAGCTGTTTTTT.